The 9 T cell receptor beta chains given below trace back to one sample, sequenced in a study of cytomegalovirus exposure and HLA in healthy donors. PCR involved 60 Vbeta and 13 Jbeta primers. Clones were sequenced by immunoSEQ multiplex PCR, and TCRdb holds only the in-frame ones, with some missing. This sample lists roughly 100,000 clones; its ten largest clones have about 3%. The sequencing sample was made of PBMCs. The source of these receptors is a man in his forties in good health and CMV-seronegative.

This chain links TRBV7-9 with TRBJ2-2; 8 bases align to TRBD1. The junction had 14 bases not matched to a gene; V was cut back by 9 bases and J by 2 bases. The CDR3 runs to 17 residues. Germline CDR1 SEHNR, CDR2 FQNEAQ (reference sequence). This CDR3 reads CARGAGGLDINTGELFF. As DNA, the CDR3 is TGTGCCAGGGGTGCAGGGGGCCTTGATATTAACACCGGGGAGCTGTTTTTT.

This sequence joins TRBV4-3 and TRBJ2-7, with TRBD2 identical over 7 bases. The trim removed 5 bases at V and 2 bases at J, leaving 3 bases unmatched. In germline, CDR1 is LGHNA, CDR2 YSLEER. The CDR3 is 13 residues long. CDR3 amino acids: CASSWGRAYEQYF. The DNA of the CDR3 is TGCGCCAGCAGCTGGGGGAGGGCCTACGAGCAGTACTTC.

V is TRBV14 and J is TRBJ2-3; TRBD2 is a possible D gene (6 bases). Trimming shortened V by 4 bases and J by 4 bases, and 24 bases separated the two germline ends. CDR3 length: 18 amino acids. Germline V gives CDR1 SGHDN, CDR2 FVKESK. The CDR3 coding sequence is TGTGCCAGCAGCCCGTCTCAACTCACTAATTGGGGGGCAGATACGCAGTATTTT. Translated: CASSPSQLTNWGADTQYF.

This rearrangement joins TRBV18 to TRBJ2-1, with 12 bases fitting TRBD2. The CDR3 sequence is 15 residues long. CDR1 is KGHSH, CDR2 LQKENI, per germline. Trimming at V came to 3 bases and at J to 5 bases, leaving 2 bases not matched to a gene. The CDR3 sequence: CASSPTSGSDNEQFF. CDR3 DNA: TGTGCCAGCTCACCGACTAGCGGGAGCGACAATGAGCAGTTCTTC. The full variable domain, in which reference TRBV18 and TRBJ2-1 provide the parts outside the CDR3, is NAGVMQNPRHLVRRRGQEARLRCSPMKGHSHVYWYRQLPEEGLKFMVYLQKENIIDESGMPKERFSAEFPKEGPSILRIQQVVRGDSAAYFCASSPTSGSDNEQFFGPGTRLTVL.

The chain links TRBV28 to TRBJ2-2; 7 positions match TRBD2. With V trimmed by 4 bases and J by 5 bases, 7 bases remained unmatched. CDR3 length equals 15 residues. In germline, CDR1 is MDHEN, CDR2 SYDVKM. The CDR3 sequence is CASSSGGSGTGELFF. CDR3 DNA sequence: TGTGCCAGCAGTTCTGGCGGGAGTGGTACCGGGGAGCTGTTTTTT.

V and J are TRBV7-2 and TRBJ2-3; 7 positions match TRBD1. Germline lookup yields CDR1 SGHTA and CDR2 FQGNSA. The CDR3 covers 14 residues. V trimming: 5 bases; J trimming: 4 bases; junction bases outside the gene matches: 6. CDR3 in amino acids: CASSPRGWADTQYF. The CDR3, as DNA: TGTGCCAGCAGCCCCAGGGGGTGGGCAGATACGCAGTATTTT.

The chain recombines TRBV6-1 with TRBJ2-3, with 10 bases lining up with TRBD2. CDR1 is MNHNS, CDR2 SASEGT, per germline. V lost 4 bases and J lost 3; bases outside the gene matches: 7. CDR3 length: 16 amino acids. CDR3 in DNA: TGTGCCAGCAGTGCAGCGGGGGGGCGTCTAACAGATACGCAGTATTTT. It translates to CASSAAGGRLTDTQYF.

This chain connects TRBV7-2 to TRBJ1-2; weak D call: TRBD1 (5 bases). Deletions cut 1 base from V and 5 bases from J, with 14 bases between. Per the germline V gene, CDR1 is SGHTA and CDR2 is FQGNSA. This CDR3 contains 15 residues. The CDR3 sequence is CASSLVAGEAYGYTF. CDR3 coding DNA: TGTGCCAGCAGCTTAGTGGCGGGGGAGGCTTATGGCTACACCTTC.

The chain recombines TRBV5-1 with TRBJ1-2; the match to TRBD1 covers 8 bases. The CDR3 contains 14 residues. Trimming at V came to 0 bases and at J to 8 bases, leaving 6 bases not matched to a gene. Germline V gene lookup returns CDR1 SGHRS and CDR2 YFSETQ. The CDR3 DNA reads TGCGCCAGCAGCTTGGCCCCAGGGGGCGAGGGCTACACCTTC. The encoded protein is CASSLAPGGEGYTF.